One sample yielded the 30 T cell receptor beta chains listed below, sequenced in a study of blood T cell repertoires in COVID-19. Libraries were prepared by immunoSEQ multiplex PCR; TCRdb keeps only in-frame clonotypes and omits some of them. Seen here are about 150,000 clones, roughly 74% observed once, and the top ten hold approximately 15%. The source material was peripheral blood. These receptors came from an elderly woman with acute or convalescent COVID-19.

The genes are TRBV5-5 and TRBJ1-5; D possibly corresponds to TRBD1 (5 bases). V shed 3 bases and J shed 5 bases, with 21 bases lying between them. Germline CDR1 SGHKS, CDR2 YYEKEE (reference sequence). This CDR3 comprises 17 residues. CDR3 in amino acids: CASSSGPGPTADQPQHF. As DNA, the CDR3 is TGTGCCAGCAGCTCAGGACCAGGGCCAACGGCGGATCAGCCCCAGCATTTT.

CDR3: CASSPTGNEVTDTQYF. The CDR3 DNA reads TGTGCCAGCTCACCGACAGGGAATGAGGTCACAGATACGCAGTATTTT. The gene calls are TRBV18 and TRBJ2-3; 7 bases fit TRBD1. V dropped 3 bases and J dropped 2; count of bases not matched to a gene: 8. The length of the CDR3 is 16 residues. Germline values: CDR1 KGHSH, CDR2 LQKENI.

This clone was seen more than once but under ten times. The chain uses TRBV5-1 and TRBJ1-2, with a weak D call TRBD1 (6 bases). Trimming shortened V by 6 bases and J by 8 bases, and 14 bases separated the two germline ends. The CDR3 runs to 12 residues. Germline V gene lookup returns CDR1 SGHRS and CDR2 YFSETQ. The CDR3 loop reads CASTQQGHGYTF. The CDR3 DNA follows: TGCGCCAGCACCCAACAGGGTCACGGCTACACCTTC. Using reference TRBV5-1 and TRBJ1-2 for the parts outside the CDR3, the full variable domain is KAGVTQTPRYLIKTRGQQVTLSCSPISGHRSVSWYQQTPGQGLQFLFEYFSETQRNKGNFPGRFSGRQFSNSRSEMNVSTLELGDSALYLCASTQQGHGYTFGSGTRLTVV.

This chain connects TRBV7-9 to TRBJ2-7; 7 bases map to TRBD1. Trimming at V came to 8 bases and at J to 3 bases, leaving 4 bases not matched to a gene. The CDR3 totals 12 residues. The V gene's germline CDR1 is SEHNR and CDR2 FQNEAQ (reference sequence). The chain's CDR3 is CASRDSGYEQYF. The CDR3 bases are TGTGCCAGCCGGGACAGTGGCTACGAGCAGTACTTC.

The gene calls are TRBV5-4 and TRBJ2-7; perhaps TRBD1 as D (6 bases). Trimming pared 2 bases from V and 3 bases from J, leaving 12 bases between. The CDR3 is 14 residues long. CDR1 and CDR2 from the germline V gene are SGHNT and YYREEE (reference sequence). The CDR3 DNA reads TGTGCCAGCAGCTTTTTTGGGGGCAACTACGAGCAGTACTTC. Its translation: CASSFFGGNYEQYF. The full variable domain, its missing parts supplied by reference TRBV5-4 and TRBJ2-7, is ETGVTQSPTHLIKTRGQQVTLRCSSQSGHNTVSWYQQALGQGPQFIFQYYREEENGRGNFPPRFSGLQFPNYSSELNVNALELDDSALYLCASSFFGGNYEQYFGPGTRLTVT.

The chain employs TRBV15 and TRBJ1-2; TRBD1 aligns across 9 bases. The CDR3 totals 15 residues. CDR1 is LNHNV and CDR2 is YYDKDF in the germline V gene (reference sequence). V was pared by 3 bases and J by 2 bases, with 4 bases of the junction left unmatched. CDR3 coding DNA: TGTGCCACCAGCAGGGACAGGGGACAGAACTATGGCTACACCTTC. This sequence encodes CATSRDRGQNYGYTF.

The genes are TRBV6-5 and TRBJ1-3; no definite D call. Germline V gene lookup returns CDR1 MNHEY and CDR2 SVGAGI. V was clipped by 6 bases and J by 0 bases, with 6 bases between them. The CDR3 is 13 amino acids. CDR3 in amino acids: CASRRGSGNTIYF. For the CDR3, the DNA is TGTGCCAGCAGGAGAGGCTCTGGAAACACCATATATTTT.

The chain links TRBV7-9 to TRBJ2-1, with 9 bases lining up with TRBD1. Germline V gene lookup returns CDR1 SEHNR and CDR2 FQNEAQ (reference sequence). With V trimmed by 3 bases and J by 13 bases, 13 bases remained unmatched. This CDR3 comprises 15 residues. The CDR3 is CASSFGQGPPISQFF. The CDR3 DNA reads as TGTGCCAGCAGCTTCGGACAGGGGCCCCCTATTTCCCAGTTCTTC.

The DNA for the CDR3 is TGTGCCAGCAGTGATAAACAGGGTCGGTTGTACGAGCAGTACTTC. Its translation is CASSDKQGRLYEQYF. The chain is built from TRBV2 and TRBJ2-7; D possibly corresponds to TRBD1 (6 bases). CDR1 is SNHLY, CDR2 FYNNEI, per germline. The CDR3 runs to 15 residues. The V gene lost 3 bases and the J gene lost 4 bases, with 16 bases spanning the gap.

The CDR3 loop is CASSRTVGNTIYF. CDR3 DNA: TGTGCCAGCAGCCGTACGGTCGGAAACACCATATATTTT. This sequence joins TRBV3-1 (or the pseudogene TRBV3-2) and TRBJ1-3, with no clear D. This CDR3 contains 13 residues. The germline V gene encodes CDR1 LGHDT and CDR2 YNNKEL (reference sequence). Trimming pared 4 bases from V and 4 bases from J, leaving 8 bases between.

The J gene is TRBJ1-2, the V gene TRBV3-1 (or the pseudogene TRBV3-2), with 7 positions matching TRBD1. Per germline, CDR1 LGHDT and CDR2 YNNKEL (reference sequence). J lost 8 bases, V lost 3 bases, and 9 bases had no gene match. This CDR3 region has 14 residues. CDR3 sequence reads: CASSHLTGTKGYTF. The CDR3 DNA reads as TGTGCCAGCAGCCACCTGACAGGGACGAAGGGCTACACCTTC.

This sequence joins TRBV4-1 and TRBJ2-1; 11 nucleotides line up with TRBD2. V lost 4 bases, J lost 6 bases, and 8 bases stayed unmatched. The CDR3 runs to 16 residues. Germline CDR1 and CDR2: MGHRA and YSYEKL. DNA for the CDR3: TGCGCCAGCAGCCGCTCAGCCGGGACTAGCGGCAATGAGCAGTTCTTC. Protein: CASSRSAGTSGNEQFF.

The chain joins TRBV19 to TRBJ2-4, with TRBD2 as a possible D gene (5 bases). The CDR3 has 15 residues. Trimming removed 3 bases from V and 7 bases from J, with 16 bases in between. In germline, CDR1 is LNHDA, CDR2 SQIVND (reference sequence). The CDR3 sequence is CASSILAVPGNIQYF. The CDR3 DNA reads as TGTGCCAGTAGTATCCTCGCAGTCCCGGGGAACATTCAGTACTTC.

The chain employs TRBV2 and TRBJ2-5, with a tentative D call TRBD1 (6 bases). In germline, CDR1 is SNHLY, CDR2 FYNNEI. V was cut by 2 bases and J by 5 bases, with 18 bases left in between. The CDR3 loop spans 16 amino acids. The DNA of the CDR3 is TGTGCCAGCAGTGAAAGGCGGTGGCAGGGGCAGGAGACCCAGTACTTC. Protein product: CASSERRWQGQETQYF.

J is TRBJ1-1 and V is TRBV12-3 or TRBV12-4, with D tentatively TRBD1 (5 bases). With 5 bases removed from V and 3 bases from J, the gap between germline ends came to 7 bases. This CDR3 region has 12 residues. The CDR3 spells CASSPGYTEAFF. The CDR3 coding sequence is TGTGCCAGCAGTCCAGGGTACACTGAAGCTTTCTTT.

The chain employs TRBV3-1 (or the pseudogene TRBV3-2) and TRBJ2-7, with 8 bases aligning to TRBD2. In germline, CDR1 is LGHDT, CDR2 YNNKEL (reference sequence). V lost 5 bases and J lost 4; bases outside the gene matches: 13. The CDR3 is 16 residues long. The CDR3 DNA follows: TGTGCCAGCAGCGACCGACCGGGACTAGGATCTTACGAGCAGTACTTC. It specifies CASSDRPGLGSYEQYF.

The chain is built from TRBV5-6 and TRBJ1-1; a weak D match, TRBD1 (5 bases). This CDR3 has 14 amino acids. V was clipped by 3 bases and J by 0 bases, with 9 bases between them. The germline V gene encodes CDR1 SGHDT and CDR2 YYEEEE. CDR3 DNA: TGTGCCAGCAGCTATCCGACAGTGAACACTGAAGCTTTCTTT. Residues: CASSYPTVNTEAFF. The entire variable domain, with the rest obtained from reference TRBV5-6 and TRBJ1-1, is as follows: DAGVTQSPTHLIKTRGQQVTLRCSPKSGHDTVSWYQQALGQGPQFIFQYYEEEERQRGNFPDRFSGHQFPNYSSELNVNALLLGDSALYLCASSYPTVNTEAFFGQGTRLTVV.

This chain joins TRBV5-1 and TRBJ1-4; 7 bases match TRBD1. This CDR3 region has 15 residues. Germline trimming cut 0 bases from V and 4 bases from J; bases unmatched to any gene: 3. Germline V lookup: CDR1 SGHRS, CDR2 YFSETQ. The CDR3 region is CASSLGQGYNEKLFF. CDR3 in DNA: TGCGCCAGCAGCTTGGGACAGGGATATAATGAAAAACTGTTTTTT. Full variable domain (missing parts from reference TRBV5-1 and TRBJ1-4): KAGVTQTPRYLIKTRGQQVTLSCSPISGHRSVSWYQQTPGQGLQFLFEYFSETQRNKGNFPGRFSGRQFSNSRSEMNVSTLELGDSALYLCASSLGQGYNEKLFFGSGTQLSVL.

This clone was detected a few times. The gene calls are TRBV21-1 and TRBJ2-7; the listed D gene, TRBD2, was not tested against the DNA. TRBV21-1 is deemed a pseudogene. The length of the CDR3 is 18 residues. The CDR3 sequence is CASSKWETSGSFSYEQYF. The CDR3 nucleotides read TGTGCCAGCAGCAAATGGGAGACTAGCGGGAGCTTCTCCTACGAGCAGTACTTC.

The gene calls are TRBV3-1 (or the pseudogene TRBV3-2) and TRBJ2-1, with D possibly matching TRBD2 (6 bases). Germline loops: CDR1 LGHDT, CDR2 YNNKEL (reference sequence). V gave up 0 bases and J gave up 5 bases, with 14 bases separating them. The CDR3 is 16 amino acids. The CDR3 region has the DNA TGTGCCAGCAGCCAAGATCTCCTAGCGCAGAACAATGAGCAGTTCTTC. This translates into CASSQDLLAQNNEQFF.

The rearrangement links TRBV5-5 to TRBJ1-1; D may be TRBD1 (6 bases). This CDR3 has 15 amino acids. Trimming left V 4 bases short and J 3 bases short, with 16 bases between. Germline V lookup: CDR1 SGHKS, CDR2 YYEKEE (reference sequence). CDR3 region: CASSRGGAPDTEAFF. In nucleotides, the CDR3 is TGTGCCAGCAGCCGTGGGGGGGCCCCGGACACTGAAGCTTTCTTT.

V and J are TRBV29-1 and TRBJ1-1, with 8 bases fitting TRBD1. J gave up 4 bases and V 6 bases, and 7 bases lay outside the gene matches. The germline V gene has CDR1 SQVTM and CDR2 ANQGSEA. CDR3 length: 13 residues. In DNA form, the CDR3 reads TGCAGCGTCGCCCAGGGGGCTAGCACTGAAGCTTTCTTT. Translating gives CSVAQGASTEAFF. Supplemented by reference TRBV29-1 and TRBJ1-1, the full variable domain reads SAVISQKPSRDICQRGTSLTIQCQVDSQVTMMFWYRQQPGQSLTLIATANQGSEATYESGFVIDKFPISRPNLTFSTLTVSNMSPEDSSIYLCSVAQGASTEAFFGQGTRLTVV.

The chain carries TRBV19 and TRBJ2-2, with 7 nucleotides matching TRBD1. This CDR3 has 15 residues. Germline assignment: CDR1 LNHDA and CDR2 SQIVND (reference sequence). V was clipped by 3 bases and J by 3 bases; unmatched bases: 4. The DNA for the CDR3 is TGTGCCAGTAGTATTCGAACAGGGGACACCGGGGAGCTGTTTTTT. Its translation is CASSIRTGDTGELFF.

The V call is TRBV11-2, the J call TRBJ1-1; 10 bases are shared with TRBD1. Unmatched junction bases numbered 5, after V lost 3 bases and J lost 4 bases. The CDR3 is made up of 15 amino acids. CDR1 SGHAT and CDR2 FQNNGV come from the germline V gene. The CDR3 DNA follows: TGTGCCAGCAGCTTCGGGACAGGGGACGTCACTGAAGCTTTCTTT. Translating it yields CASSFGTGDVTEAFF.

This clone appeared a single time. The V call is TRBV5-5, the J call TRBJ2-5; 8 nucleotides align to TRBD1. This CDR3 region has 14 residues. CDR1 and CDR2 from the germline V gene are SGHKS and YYEKEE (reference sequence). J was trimmed by 5 bases and V by 4 bases; bases with no gene match: 7. This CDR3 reads CASSLTRQGETQYF. In DNA form, the CDR3 reads TGTGCCAGCAGCCTGACTCGACAGGGGGAGACCCAGTACTTC.

V and J are TRBV10-2 and TRBJ1-1; 10 bases fit TRBD1. The CDR3 extends over 15 amino acids. The germline V gene has CDR1 WSHSY and CDR2 SAAADI. With 1 base clipped from V and 3 bases from J, the junction kept 2 bases outside the gene matches. For the CDR3, the DNA is TGCGCCAGCAGTGAGTGGGGGACAGGGGACACTGAAGCTTTCTTT. Encoded protein: CASSEWGTGDTEAFF.

This chain joins TRBV7-2 and TRBJ2-7; D possibly corresponds to TRBD1 (6 bases). The V and J ends lost 3 bases and 0 bases respectively, with 12 bases between them. Germline CDR1 is SGHTA and CDR2 is FQGNSA. This CDR3 has 15 amino acids. CDR3 protein: CASSFSGTSSYEQYF. As DNA, the CDR3 is TGTGCCAGCAGCTTTTCCGGGACAAGCTCCTACGAGCAGTACTTC.

This rearrangement joins TRBV15 to TRBJ1-3; maybe TRBD1 (5 bases). Germline values: CDR1 LNHNV, CDR2 YYDKDF (reference sequence). V was trimmed by 3 bases and J by 1 base, leaving 13 bases between them. The CDR3 is 16 residues long. CDR3 nucleotides: TGTGCCACCAGCAGGCAAGGGGTCGGGTCTGGAAACACCATATATTTT. Translation: CATSRQGVGSGNTIYF.

This chain uses TRBV2 with TRBJ1-4; 8 nucleotides line up with TRBD1. Germline CDR1 reads SNHLY; CDR2 reads FYNNEI. V shed 4 bases, J shed 8 bases, and the junction held 6 bases outside the gene matches. CDR3 length: 14 amino acids. CDR3 residues: CASSGTGSQEKLFF. In DNA, the CDR3 is TGTGCCAGCAGTGGGACAGGGTCTCAAGAAAAACTGTTTTTT.

The rearrangement uses TRBV6-5 and TRBJ1-5; 10 nucleotides align to TRBD1. Per the germline V gene, CDR1 is MNHEY and CDR2 is SVGAGI. This CDR3 contains 15 residues. V lost 5 bases, J lost 6 bases, and 7 bases stayed unmatched. CDR3 nucleotide sequence: TGTGCCAGCAGTCCAGGACAGGGGGGGACTCAGCCCCAGCATTTT. It codes for CASSPGQGGTQPQHF.